This paragraph covers one T cell receptor (beta chain) sequence. Ten or more counts support this clonotype. The antigen it recognizes is unknown. Within one base of it there is no much larger clone, and no base qualities were kept. Stable Graves' hyperthyroidism was defined as no progression to ophthalmopathy during 18 months of follow-up. Hyperthyroidism patients were newly diagnosed, had a disease duration of under 2 months, and were aged 18 to 65 years. Exclusion was applied to patients with uncontrolled infections, other autoimmune diseases, pregnancy or lactation. Clinical symptoms, serum thyroxine and TRAb, thyroid ultrasound, and orbital computed tomography formed the basis for the diagnoses. PBMCs were isolated from more than 9 ml of fresh peripheral blood by Ficoll-Paque density gradient centrifugation. Trizol reagent was used to extract total RNA, and RNA quality was then checked on an Agilent 2100 Bioanalyzer.

These data come from a study of T cells in Graves' hyperthyroidism and ophthalmopathy (dated by TCRdb to between 2018 and 2021). For the wider study: Peripheral blood samples were taken at initial diagnosis, before any treatment was given. In over five Graves' hyperthyroidism patients, the study also compared T-cell repertoires from thyroid tissue with T-cell repertoires from blood. After blood sampling, hyperthyroidism patients were treated with methimazole at a starting dose of 30 mg daily, and ophthalmopathy patients were treated with high-dose intravenous methylprednisolone. The roughly 90 discovery patients were divided at random into training and test sets in a 7:3 ratio. An independent validation cohort of under 20 hyperthyroidism patients and about 16 patients who later progressed to ophthalmopathy tested prospective prediction of ophthalmopathy. To identify TCR V-J signatures that set the groups apart, the researchers used a discovery cohort of about a hundred patients, made up of 43 with Graves' ophthalmopathy and 57 with stable Graves' hyperthyroidism. According to the paper, TCR Vbeta CDR3 sequencing was carried out on about 140 peripheral blood samples, which came from some 41 ophthalmopathy, around 74 hyperthyroidism and around 17 progressor patients. On the study overall, not on this receptor specifically: A 13 V-J signature model separated ophthalmopathy from stable hyperthyroidism, with approximately 87% sensitivity and approximately 81% specificity in cross-validation and 80%/75% in testing. In validation, progression to ophthalmopathy was predicted by the model with around 70% sensitivity and just over 72% specificity, a median of roughly 6.4 months before onset. Most expanded thyroid clonotypes (frequency above 0.001) were also detected in blood, suggesting blood repertoires may reflect thyroid immune responses. Sample size was not statistically predetermined, and investigators were not blinded to group allocation.

Amplification of TCR beta CDR3 regions was carried out from RNA transcripts. A first-round RT-PCR of the TCR CDR3 used the HTBI primer set with the Qiagen OneStep RT-PCR kit. Libraries were constructed in a second round of multiplex PCR, after which size selection and purification were performed. The libraries were sequenced on an Illumina HiSeq2000 using paired-end 100 bp reads. From the authors' description of their analysis: Raw data were processed with SOAPnuke, discarding reads with adapters, uncalled bases, mean Phred below 15, or no exact constant-primer or identifier match. High-quality paired reads were merged with COPE v1.2.5, and unique nucleotide sequences were defined as clonotypes. Clonotypes were aligned to IMGT TRBV, TRBD and TRBJ reference segments using MiTCR v1.1. The analysis included only V-J combinations with a frequency above 0.0001, which together covered 99% to 99.2% of the repertoires. The TCS score was defined as F50 (clonal expansion) divided by E x V (chaos), with BLOSUM62-based TCRdist calculated between CDR3 peptides within each V-J. Welch's t-statistics and random forest reduced around 550 V-J features to roughly 13, which were used in a naive Bayes classifier (R e1071). The public sequencing data were trimmed at Q25 with fastp and processed into clonotypes with MiXCR by TCRdb, which kept only in-frame beta chains. For every CDR3 protein sequence, its rows merge into one entry that carries the most common genes and DNA. These V and J calls rely on TCRdb rather than the paper's analysis. In this sample the table shows 470,000 or so distinct CDR3 sequences, less than 25% of which occur a single time. The ten largest clones represent around 27% of the sample.

The sequence was obtained from a man aged 18 to 29 with Graves' hyperthyroidism. The specimen was blood.

The DNA sequence is as follows: TGTGCCAGCAGAGTAACCCCCGCTAGGGCTGAAGCTTTCTTT. Translated, it reads CASRVTPARAEAFF. This chain joins TRBV28 to TRBJ1-1; no D gene call is confident. Deletion took 6 bases off V and 6 bases off J, with a span of 17 bases between the germline ends. From its cysteine to its phenylalanine, the CDR3 spans 14 amino acids. Left in the record is the CDR3 DNA by itself, 42 bases read in frame from the first base. Looking up the germline V gene yields CDR1 MDHEN and CDR2 SYDVKM. The full variable domain, with segments outside the CDR3 supplied by the reference TRBV28 and TRBJ1-1 proteins, appears as DVKVTQSSRYLVKRTGEKVFLECVQDMDHENMFWYRQDPGLGLRLIYFSYDVKMKEKGDIPEGYSVSREKKERFSLILESASTNQTSMYLCASRVTPARAEAFFGQGTRLTVV.